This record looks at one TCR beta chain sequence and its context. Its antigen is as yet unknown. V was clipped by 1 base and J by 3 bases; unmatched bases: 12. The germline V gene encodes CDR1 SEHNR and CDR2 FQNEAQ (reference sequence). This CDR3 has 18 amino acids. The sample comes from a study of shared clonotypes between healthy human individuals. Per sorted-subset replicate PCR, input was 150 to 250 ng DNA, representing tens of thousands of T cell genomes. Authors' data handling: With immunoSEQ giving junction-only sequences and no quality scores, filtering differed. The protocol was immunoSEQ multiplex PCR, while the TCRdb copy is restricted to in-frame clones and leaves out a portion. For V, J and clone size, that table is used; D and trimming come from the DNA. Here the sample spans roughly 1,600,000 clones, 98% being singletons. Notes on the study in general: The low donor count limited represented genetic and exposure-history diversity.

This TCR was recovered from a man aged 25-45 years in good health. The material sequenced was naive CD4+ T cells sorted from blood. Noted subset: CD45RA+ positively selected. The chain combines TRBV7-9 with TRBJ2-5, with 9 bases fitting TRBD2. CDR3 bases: TGTGCCAGCAGCTTAGGGAATAGCGGGAGAGGGAGTGAAGAGACCCAGTACTTC. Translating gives CASSLGNSGRGSEETQYF.